This passage covers 4 T cell receptor beta chains from one sample sequenced in a study of blood T cell repertoires in COVID-19. Sequencing was performed with immunoSEQ multiplex PCR; in TCRdb, only in-frame clones are kept and a portion is missing. Of over 600,000 clones listed, 85% to 90% are singletons. Specimen: peripheral blood. The receptors shown here come from a woman aged 18-29 years with acute or convalescent COVID-19.

The V call is TRBV24-1, the J call TRBJ1-5; D remains unclear. The ends were cut back, 4 bases at V and 2 bases at J, with 11 bases in the middle. This CDR3 is 15 amino acids long. The germline gives CDR1 KGHDR, CDR2 SFDVKD. The CDR3 sequence: CATSDPSSGNQPQHF. In nucleotides, the CDR3 is TGTGCCACCAGTGACCCGTCAAGCGGCAATCAGCCCCAGCATTTT.

The genes are TRBV6-6 and TRBJ1-2; D gene ambiguous. This CDR3 region has 14 residues. CDR1 is MNHNY and CDR2 is SVGAGI in the germline V gene (reference sequence). Trimming left V 0 bases short and J 4 bases short, with 9 bases between. This CDR3 is CASSYSGPTYGYTF. CDR3 DNA: TGTGCCAGCAGTTACTCGGGCCCAACCTATGGCTACACCTTC.

Concerning this clone itself: At the DNA level, this CDR3 is encoded by other sequences in the same sample as well. The J gene is TRBJ1-2, the V gene TRBV28; D is ambiguous. Trimming took 5 bases from V and 1 from J, leaving 2 bases between them. This CDR3 region has 11 residues. Germline V gene data show CDR1 as MDHEN and CDR2 as SYDVKM. CDR3 in amino acids: CASSLNYGYTF. For the CDR3, the DNA is TGTGCCAGCAGTCTTAACTATGGCTACACCTTC.

This clone has a single count. The same CDR3 is also encoded by other DNA sequences in this sample. The chain joins TRBV5-4 to TRBJ1-2, with D perhaps TRBD1 (5 bases). The germline gives CDR1 SGHNT, CDR2 YYREEE (reference sequence). Between the trimmed V and J ends, which lost 0 bases and 5 bases, there was a span of 11 bases. The CDR3 length is 14 residues. CDR3: CASSLGSGNYGYTF. CDR3 coding DNA: TGTGCCAGCAGCTTGGGTTCAGGGAATTATGGCTACACCTTC.